This T cell receptor (beta chain) was profiled in a study of a mutant IDH1 vaccine in newly diagnosed glioma. Study-level background: With temozolomide cycles, or 4-6 weeks after radiotherapy alone, vaccination was started. Among treated patients, about 62% were male and around 40% female, and mean age was 40.4 years. Every participant had undergone radiotherapy, temozolomide, or both before, and most underwent both. Study-level points and caveats: Vaccination elicited immune responses in approximately 93% of patients.

The method was immunoSEQ multiplex PCR; TCRdb's version includes in-frame clones alone and lacks a portion of them. The table shows roughly 110,000 clones, with around 90% occurring only once. Time point described: week 11, during vaccination. The investigators gave 300 ug of mutant IDH1 20-mer peptide in each vaccine dose, together with topical imiquimod. Germline values: CDR1 MNHEY, CDR2 SMNVEV (reference sequence). This CDR3 is 18 amino acids long. The J segment lost 1 base and the V segment lost 7 bases, leaving 13 bases of the junction unmatched. Comments on this clone: The target antigen is unknown.

This TCR came from a woman aged 50 to 60 with glioma. Specimen: PBMCs, collected from a glioma patient whose treatment included an IDH1 peptide vaccine. The chain uses TRBV27 and TRBJ1-1; 12 bases are shared with TRBD1. CDR3 sequence reads: CASTISPGTGGTNTEAFF. CDR3 DNA sequence: TGTGCCAGCACCATATCACCCGGGACAGGGGGCACGAACACTGAAGCTTTCTTT.